The entry that follows covers one TCR beta chain sequence. The data were obtained in a study of T cell responses to AZD1222 COVID-19 vaccine. Sequencing was performed with immunoSEQ multiplex PCR; in TCRdb, only in-frame clones are kept and a portion is missing. This table holds about 150,000 clones, 70% to 90% found once. The trim removed 5 bases at V and 5 bases at J, leaving 6 bases unmatched. The CDR3 spans 14 residues. Germline loops: CDR1 SGHNT, CDR2 YENEEA. The sequencing here drew on peripheral blood, taken on day 0 of AZD1222 vaccination. The sequence was collected from an adult in good health. The chain uses TRBV11-3 and TRBJ2-7; 10 nucleotides agree with TRBD1. The CDR3 loop is CASSVGTGDHEQYF. CDR3 DNA: TGTGCCAGCAGCGTCGGGACAGGGGACCACGAGCAGTACTTC.